Sequencing of this T cell receptor beta chain was carried out in a study of CD8 T cells in ankylosing spondylitis. The germline V and J ends were trimmed by 0 bases and 3 bases, with 12 bases remaining between them. CDR1 SGDLS and CDR2 YYNGEE come from the germline V gene. CDR3 length: 15 amino acids. Using its own MiXCR run on the 5' RACE reads, TCRdb lists one record per CDR3 protein. The sample includes about 200,000 distinct CDR3 sequences, roughly 13% of them seen just once. This clonotype was counted between two and nine times. V is TRBV9 and J is TRBJ1-1; D not certain. This receptor was identified in a male donor with ankylosing spondylitis or in good health (not recorded which). Sequencing used blood, either unsorted or a sorted T cell fraction (not recorded which). CDR3 nucleotide sequence: TGTGCCAGCAGCGTAGACGGTGGGGAAGACACTGAAGCTTTCTTT. This translates into CASSVDGGEDTEAFF.